A selection of T cell receptor beta chains follows, all from one sample in a study of blood T cell repertoires in COVID-19. The protocol was immunoSEQ multiplex PCR, while the TCRdb copy is restricted to in-frame clones and leaves out a portion. The repertoire holds under 400,000 clones, with around 87% as singletons. Sequences were obtained from PBMCs or T cells enriched from blood (not recorded which). These receptors were obtained from a man aged 40-49 years in a cohort exposed to, infected with or recovered from COVID-19 (not recorded which). CDR3s include the opening cysteine and the closing phenylalanine or tryptophan. The order of the fields is V gene, D gene, J gene, clone size, CDR3 protein, CDR3 DNA. The D gene is left open where the match is weak. Clone size appears in some rows only: once, few, many, or a class for an expanded clone.

v_gene: TRBV20-1; d_gene: NA; j_gene: TRBJ1-5; abundance: NA; CDR3aa: CSASRVSVTDPGNQPQHF; CDR3nt: TGCAGTGCTAGTCGGGTGAGTGTGACAGATCCAGGAAATCAGCCCCAGCATTTT
v_gene: TRBV28; d_gene: TRBD1; j_gene: TRBJ1-2; abundance: few; CDR3aa: CASRPGQGNNYGYTF; CDR3nt: TGTGCCAGCCGGCCGGGACAGGGCAATAACTATGGCTACACCTTC
v_gene: TRBV28; d_gene: NA; j_gene: TRBJ2-1; abundance: NA; CDR3aa: CASTNGAGHSNEQFF; CDR3nt: TGTGCCAGCACCAACGGTGCAGGGCATTCGAACGAGCAGTTCTTC
v_gene: TRBV9; d_gene: TRBD2; j_gene: TRBJ2-1; abundance: NA; CDR3aa: CASSLEGLAGGRQFF; CDR3nt: TGTGCCAGCAGCCTGGAGGGACTAGCGGGAGGGCGGCAGTTCTTC
v_gene: TRBV7-2; d_gene: NA; j_gene: TRBJ2-7; abundance: NA; CDR3aa: CASSSQRYEQYF; CDR3nt: TGTGCCAGCAGCTCACAGAGATACGAGCAGTACTTC
v_gene: TRBV10-1; d_gene: TRBD2; j_gene: TRBJ2-3; abundance: NA; CDR3aa: CASSESGTRPSTDTQYF; CDR3nt: TGCGCCAGCAGTGAGTCAGGGACTAGACCTAGCACAGATACGCAGTATTTT
v_gene: TRBV21-1; d_gene: NA; j_gene: TRBJ2-7; abundance: NA; CDR3aa: CASSKATGAEQYF; CDR3nt: TGTGCCAGCAGCAAAGCTACAGGGGCCGAGCAGTACTTC
v_gene: TRBV7-9; d_gene: NA; j_gene: TRBJ1-2; abundance: NA; CDR3aa: CASSPTVTVRANYGYTF; CDR3nt: TGTGCCAGCAGTCCTACGGTGACAGTTCGGGCTAACTATGGCTACACCTTC
v_gene: TRBV2; d_gene: TRBD2; j_gene: TRBJ2-5; abundance: NA; CDR3aa: CASRAGLAGVRQETQYF; CDR3nt: TGTGCCAGCAGGGCGGGACTAGCGGGAGTTCGGCAAGAGACCCAGTACTTC
v_gene: TRBV9; d_gene: NA; j_gene: TRBJ1-1; abundance: once; CDR3aa: CASSVAGGPGAEAFF; CDR3nt: TGTGCCAGCAGCGTAGCGGGCGGGCCGGGGGCTGAAGCTTTCTTT
v_gene: TRBV18; d_gene: NA; j_gene: TRBJ1-1; abundance: NA; CDR3aa: CASSPRGRTEAFF; CDR3nt: TGTGCCAGCTCACCCAGGGGCCGCACTGAAGCTTTCTTT
v_gene: TRBV5-1; d_gene: TRBD2; j_gene: TRBJ2-1; abundance: NA; CDR3aa: CASSGSGTTLYEQFF; CDR3nt: TGCGCCAGCAGCGGCTCCGGGACTACGCTCTATGAGCAGTTCTTC
v_gene: TRBV6-5; d_gene: NA; j_gene: TRBJ2-7; abundance: once; CDR3aa: CASSYSYRDDYEQYF; CDR3nt: TGTGCCAGCAGTTACTCGTACAGGGATGACTACGAGCAGTACTTC
v_gene: TRBV5-1; d_gene: NA; j_gene: TRBJ1-3; abundance: few; CDR3aa: CASSLEAGTGNTIYF; CDR3nt: TGCGCCAGCAGCTTGGAAGCCGGGACAGGAAACACCATATATTTT
v_gene: TRBV6-5; d_gene: TRBD1; j_gene: TRBJ2-1; abundance: few; CDR3aa: CASSLRDRGFNEQFF; CDR3nt: TGTGCCAGCAGCCTCCGGGACAGAGGGTTCAATGAGCAGTTCTTC
v_gene: TRBV6-1; d_gene: NA; j_gene: TRBJ2-1; abundance: once; CDR3aa: CASSEWGLYNEQFF; CDR3nt: TGTGCCAGCAGTGAGTGGGGACTCTACAATGAGCAGTTCTTC
v_gene: TRBV7-2; d_gene: TRBD1; j_gene: TRBJ1-2; abundance: NA; CDR3aa: CASSSVGGTGGYTF; CDR3nt: TGTGCCAGCAGCTCAGTTGGGGGGACAGGCGGCTACACCTTC
v_gene: TRBV11-2; d_gene: NA; j_gene: TRBJ2-3; abundance: NA; CDR3aa: CASSLGSSGTIVGTQYF; CDR3nt: TGTGCCAGCAGCTTAGGATCCAGCGGGACAATTGTCGGGACGCAGTATTTT
v_gene: TRBV5-1; d_gene: TRBD1; j_gene: TRBJ1-2; abundance: NA; CDR3aa: CASSLGQGDYGYTF; CDR3nt: TGCGCCAGCAGCTTGGGACAGGGTGACTATGGCTACACCTTC
v_gene: TRBV28; d_gene: NA; j_gene: TRBJ2-1; abundance: NA; CDR3aa: CASSLGGRKVYNEQFF; CDR3nt: TGTGCCAGCAGTTTGGGGGGACGAAAAGTCTACAATGAGCAGTTCTTC
v_gene: TRBV25-1; d_gene: NA; j_gene: TRBJ2-7; abundance: NA; CDR3aa: CATSPYEQYF; CDR3nt: TGTGCCACCTCCCCCTACGAGCAGTACTTC
v_gene: TRBV6-2/TRBV6-3; d_gene: NA; j_gene: TRBJ2-4; abundance: NA; CDR3aa: CASSRQGGASKNIQYF; CDR3nt: TGTGCCAGCAGCCGACAGGGCGGGGCATCCAAAAACATTCAGTACTTC
v_gene: TRBV28; d_gene: NA; j_gene: TRBJ1-5; abundance: NA; CDR3aa: CASSNRGGSNQPQHF; CDR3nt: TGTGCCAGCAGCAACCGAGGGGGTTCGAATCAGCCCCAGCATTTT
v_gene: TRBV5-1; d_gene: NA; j_gene: TRBJ1-3; abundance: NA; CDR3aa: CASSLDVTAGNTIYF; CDR3nt: TGCGCCAGCAGCTTGGACGTTACAGCTGGAAACACCATATATTTT
v_gene: TRBV6-5; d_gene: TRBD2; j_gene: TRBJ2-3; abundance: once; CDR3aa: CASTYMGGRGDTQYF; CDR3nt: TGTGCCAGCACCTATATGGGAGGGAGAGGAGATACGCAGTATTTT
v_gene: TRBV5-8; d_gene: TRBD1; j_gene: TRBJ1-6; abundance: NA; CDR3aa: CASSSWTGVNSPLHF; CDR3nt: TGTGCCAGCAGCTCCTGGACAGGGGTAAATTCACCCCTCCACTTT
v_gene: TRBV6-5; d_gene: NA; j_gene: TRBJ2-7; abundance: NA; CDR3aa: CASSYQTASYEQYF; CDR3nt: TGTGCCAGCAGTTACCAGACAGCCTCCTACGAGCAGTACTTC
v_gene: TRBV2; d_gene: TRBD1; j_gene: TRBJ1-5; abundance: NA; CDR3aa: CASSRTGKTQPQHF; CDR3nt: TGTGCCAGCAGTCGGACAGGTAAAACGCAGCCCCAGCATTTT
v_gene: TRBV5-6; d_gene: TRBD1; j_gene: TRBJ1-6; abundance: NA; CDR3aa: CASSLTSGTGGRSPLHF; CDR3nt: TGTGCCAGCAGCTTAACTTCCGGGACAGGGGGCCGTTCACCCCTCCACTTT
v_gene: TRBV11-2; d_gene: TRBD1; j_gene: TRBJ1-1; abundance: NA; CDR3aa: CASRTTGWNTEAFF; CDR3nt: TGTGCCAGCAGGACGACAGGGTGGAACACTGAAGCTTTCTTT
v_gene: TRBV7-9; d_gene: TRBD1; j_gene: TRBJ2-2; abundance: NA; CDR3aa: CASSFTGGVTGELFF; CDR3nt: TGTGCCAGCAGCTTTACAGGGGGCGTTACCGGGGAGCTGTTTTTT
v_gene: TRBV10-1; d_gene: TRBD2; j_gene: TRBJ2-3; abundance: NA; CDR3aa: CASSPGLADTDTQYF; CDR3nt: TGCGCCAGCAGTCCTGGACTAGCGGACACAGATACGCAGTATTTT
v_gene: TRBV28; d_gene: NA; j_gene: TRBJ2-1; abundance: NA; CDR3aa: CASMPGSSYNEQFF; CDR3nt: TGTGCCAGCATGCCCGGGAGCTCCTACAATGAGCAGTTCTTC
v_gene: TRBV9; d_gene: TRBD2; j_gene: TRBJ2-7; abundance: NA; CDR3aa: CASSPGLASYEQYF; CDR3nt: TGTGCCAGCAGCCCGGGACTAGCCAGCTACGAGCAGTACTTC
v_gene: TRBV5-1; d_gene: NA; j_gene: TRBJ2-1; abundance: NA; CDR3aa: CASSLAFNEQFF; CDR3nt: TGCGCCAGCAGCTTAGCTTTCAATGAGCAGTTCTTC
v_gene: TRBV5-1; d_gene: NA; j_gene: TRBJ1-4; abundance: NA; CDR3aa: CASSYNFGFGEKLFF; CDR3nt: TGCGCCAGCAGCTATAACTTCGGGTTCGGTGAAAAACTGTTTTTT
v_gene: TRBV28; d_gene: NA; j_gene: TRBJ1-4; abundance: NA; CDR3aa: CASSYNNEKLFF; CDR3nt: TGTGCCAGCAGTTACAATAATGAAAAACTGTTTTTT
v_gene: TRBV27; d_gene: TRBD1; j_gene: TRBJ1-1; abundance: NA; CDR3aa: CASSRTGGAYTEAFF; CDR3nt: TGTGCCAGCAGCCGGACAGGGGGCGCGTACACTGAAGCTTTCTTT
v_gene: TRBV6-5; d_gene: NA; j_gene: TRBJ1-3; abundance: NA; CDR3aa: CASSYSSNSGNTIYF; CDR3nt: TGTGCCAGCAGTTACTCGAGTAATTCTGGAAACACCATATATTTT
v_gene: TRBV7-9; d_gene: TRBD2; j_gene: TRBJ2-3; abundance: NA; CDR3aa: CASILAEFTDTQYF; CDR3nt: TGTGCCAGCATTCTAGCGGAGTTCACAGATACGCAGTATTTT
v_gene: TRBV7-9; d_gene: NA; j_gene: TRBJ1-4; abundance: NA; CDR3aa: CASSSGSPTNEKLFF; CDR3nt: TGTGCCAGCAGCTCCGGGAGTCCGACTAATGAAAAACTGTTTTTT
v_gene: TRBV11-2; d_gene: NA; j_gene: TRBJ1-1; abundance: NA; CDR3aa: CASSQGGGKNTEAFF; CDR3nt: TGTGCCAGCAGCCAAGGGGGGGGAAAGAACACTGAAGCTTTCTTT
v_gene: TRBV28; d_gene: TRBD1; j_gene: TRBJ2-7; abundance: once; CDR3aa: CASSQGTVSYEQYF; CDR3nt: TGTGCCAGCAGTCAGGGGACAGTTTCCTACGAGCAGTACTTC
v_gene: TRBV27; d_gene: TRBD1; j_gene: TRBJ2-1; abundance: NA; CDR3aa: CASNPGQGILNEQFF; CDR3nt: TGTGCCAGCAACCCGGGACAGGGGATCCTCAATGAGCAGTTCTTC
v_gene: TRBV9; d_gene: NA; j_gene: TRBJ2-1; abundance: NA; CDR3aa: CASSVGLEQFF; CDR3nt: TGTGCCAGCAGCGTAGGACTAGAGCAGTTCTTC
v_gene: TRBV2; d_gene: NA; j_gene: TRBJ1-3; abundance: NA; CDR3aa: CASSVLRGISGNTIYF; CDR3nt: TGTGCCAGCAGTGTCCTCAGGGGAATCTCTGGAAACACCATATATTTT
v_gene: TRBV19; d_gene: NA; j_gene: TRBJ2-2; abundance: NA; CDR3aa: CASSKGTGANTGELFF; CDR3nt: TGTGCCAGTAGTAAAGGGACGGGGGCGAACACCGGGGAGCTGTTTTTT
v_gene: TRBV21-1; d_gene: NA; j_gene: TRBJ2-7; abundance: once; CDR3aa: CASSKQWGRDYEQYF; CDR3nt: TGTGCCAGCAGCAAACAATGGGGCAGGGACTACGAGCAGTACTTC
v_gene: TRBV19; d_gene: TRBD1; j_gene: TRBJ1-5; abundance: NA; CDR3aa: CASSKTGLSNQPQHF; CDR3nt: TGTGCCAGTAGTAAGACAGGGCTTAGCAATCAGCCCCAGCATTTT
v_gene: TRBV9; d_gene: NA; j_gene: TRBJ2-1; abundance: NA; CDR3aa: CASSRGGSEQFF; CDR3nt: TGTGCCAGCAGCAGAGGGGGTAGTGAGCAGTTCTTC
v_gene: TRBV18; d_gene: NA; j_gene: TRBJ2-4; abundance: NA; CDR3aa: CASSIGVGDIQYF; CDR3nt: TGTGCCAGCTCAATAGGGGTAGGGGACATTCAGTACTTC
v_gene: TRBV28; d_gene: TRBD1; j_gene: TRBJ2-2; abundance: NA; CDR3aa: CASSLFLGQGVTGELFF; CDR3nt: TGTGCCAGCAGTTTATTCCTGGGACAGGGGGTAACCGGGGAGCTGTTTTTT
v_gene: TRBV4-1; d_gene: NA; j_gene: TRBJ2-1; abundance: NA; CDR3aa: CASSPRRDSVYNEQFF; CDR3nt: TGCGCCAGCAGCCCAAGGAGGGACTCAGTATACAATGAGCAGTTCTTC
v_gene: TRBV5-8; d_gene: TRBD1; j_gene: TRBJ1-1; abundance: NA; CDR3aa: CASTLRDRDGEAFF; CDR3nt: TGTGCCAGCACCCTCCGGGACAGGGATGGTGAAGCTTTCTTT
v_gene: TRBV12-5; d_gene: NA; j_gene: TRBJ2-7; abundance: NA; CDR3aa: CASGRRDGHYEQYF; CDR3nt: TGTGCTAGTGGTCGGCGGGACGGACACTACGAGCAGTACTTC
v_gene: TRBV6-5; d_gene: TRBD1; j_gene: TRBJ1-6; abundance: NA; CDR3aa: CASSYSGQGKSPLHF; CDR3nt: TGTGCCAGCAGTTACTCGGGACAGGGGAAATCACCCCTCCACTTT